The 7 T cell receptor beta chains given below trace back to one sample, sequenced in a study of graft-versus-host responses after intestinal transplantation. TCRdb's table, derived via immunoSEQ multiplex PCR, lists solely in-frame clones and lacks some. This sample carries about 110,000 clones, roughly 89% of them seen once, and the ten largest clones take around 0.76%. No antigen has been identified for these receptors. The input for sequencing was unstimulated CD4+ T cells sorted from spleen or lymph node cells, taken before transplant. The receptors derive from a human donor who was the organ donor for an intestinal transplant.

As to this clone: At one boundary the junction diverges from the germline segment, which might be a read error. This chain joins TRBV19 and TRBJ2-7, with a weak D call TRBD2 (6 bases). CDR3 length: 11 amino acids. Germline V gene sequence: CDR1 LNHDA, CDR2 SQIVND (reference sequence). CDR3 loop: CTSRGGYEQYF. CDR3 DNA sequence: TGTACCAGTAGGGGAGGCTACGAGCAGTACTTC.

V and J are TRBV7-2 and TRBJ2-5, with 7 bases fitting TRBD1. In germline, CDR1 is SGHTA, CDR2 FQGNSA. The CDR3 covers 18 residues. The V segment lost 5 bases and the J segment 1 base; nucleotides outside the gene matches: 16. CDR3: CASSPRATGSGFQETQYF. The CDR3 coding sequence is TGTGCCAGCAGCCCCCGGGCGACAGGGTCTGGTTTCCAAGAGACCCAGTACTTC.

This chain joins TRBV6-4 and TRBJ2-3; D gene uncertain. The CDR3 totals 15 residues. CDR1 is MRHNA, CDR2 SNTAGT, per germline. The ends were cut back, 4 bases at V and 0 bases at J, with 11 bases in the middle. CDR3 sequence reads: CASSARVASTDTQYF. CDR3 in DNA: TGTGCCAGCAGTGCACGGGTGGCTAGCACAGATACGCAGTATTTT.

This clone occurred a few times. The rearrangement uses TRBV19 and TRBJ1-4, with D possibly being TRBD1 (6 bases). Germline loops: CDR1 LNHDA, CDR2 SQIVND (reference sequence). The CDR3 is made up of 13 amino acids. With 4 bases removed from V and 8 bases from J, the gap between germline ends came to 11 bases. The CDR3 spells CASSTGDREKLFF. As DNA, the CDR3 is TGTGCCAGTAGTACAGGGGATCGGGAAAAACTGTTTTTT.

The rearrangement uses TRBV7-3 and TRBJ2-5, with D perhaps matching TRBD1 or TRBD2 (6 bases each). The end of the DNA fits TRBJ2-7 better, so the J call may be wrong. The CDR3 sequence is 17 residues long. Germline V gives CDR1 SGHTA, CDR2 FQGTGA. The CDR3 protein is CASSLSGPGAGVDEQYF. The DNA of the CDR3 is TGTGCCAGCAGCTTATCCGGTCCGGGGGCAGGGGTAGACGAGCAGTACTTC.

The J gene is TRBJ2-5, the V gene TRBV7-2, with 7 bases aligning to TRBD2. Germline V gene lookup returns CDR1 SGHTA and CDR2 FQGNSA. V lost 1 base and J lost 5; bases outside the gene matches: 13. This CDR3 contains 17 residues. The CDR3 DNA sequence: TGTGCCAGCAGCTTAGGAATTGGAGGGAGGGCCCGGGAGACCCAGTACTTC. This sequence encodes CASSLGIGGRARETQYF.

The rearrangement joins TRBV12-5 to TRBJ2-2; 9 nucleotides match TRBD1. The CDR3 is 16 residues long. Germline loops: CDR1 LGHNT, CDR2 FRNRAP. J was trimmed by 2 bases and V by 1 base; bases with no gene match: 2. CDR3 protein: CASGLADRGNTGELFF. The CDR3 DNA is TGTGCTAGTGGTTTGGCGGACAGGGGCAACACCGGGGAGCTGTTTTTT.